The 25 T cell receptor beta chains below were found in one sample sequenced in a study of graft-versus-host responses after intestinal transplantation (dated by TCRdb to the early 2020s). The time point label, as the study defines it: cells obtained before transplantation from donor or recipient. Their target antigens are unknown. Library creation used the immunoSEQ multiplex PCR assay. TCRdb provides this immuneACCESS table in a form limited to in-frame rearrangements. Some clones are lacking; in checked studies, under half of them reflect an unresolved V gene, and why the rest are absent is not known. The sample profile shows tens of thousands of clones; 89% of them were found once. The top ten clones comprise approximately 0.6% of the sample. Material: unstimulated CD4+ T cells sorted from spleen or lymph node cells, obtained before transplant. All receptors come from a human donor who was the organ donor for an intestinal transplant.

The V call is TRBV28, the J call TRBJ1-5; D gene unclear. In germline, CDR1 is MDHEN, CDR2 SYDVKM. This CDR3 has 15 residues. Trimming shortened V by 6 bases and J by 4 bases, and 16 bases separated the two germline ends. Written as DNA, the CDR3 is TGTGCCAGCAGCACTAGGATATACTTAAATCAGCCCCAGCATTTT. Encoded protein: CASSTRIYLNQPQHF. Using reference TRBV28 and TRBJ1-5 for the parts outside the CDR3, the full variable domain is DVKVTQSSRYLVKRTGEKVFLECVQDMDHENMFWYRQDPGLGLRLIYFSYDVKMKEKGDIPEGYSVSREKKERFSLILESASTNQTSMYLCASSTRIYLNQPQHFGDGTRLSIL.

The CDR3 sequence is CASSYNGDGYTF. DNA of the CDR3: TGCGCCAGCAGCTATAACGGGGATGGCTACACCTTC. The chain joins TRBV4-1 to TRBJ1-2; D remains ambiguous. Trimming cost V 5 bases and J 6 bases, with 10 bases left between them. Per germline, CDR1 MGHRA and CDR2 YSYEKL. This CDR3 comprises 12 residues.

The gene calls are TRBV19 and TRBJ2-6; possibly TRBD2 for D (6 bases). With 7 bases removed from V and 0 bases from J, the gap between germline ends came to 10 bases. This CDR3 spans 15 amino acids. Germline CDR1 is LNHDA and CDR2 is SQIVND (reference sequence). The CDR3 DNA is TGTGCCAGTAATAGCGGATCCTCTGGGGCCAACGTCCTGACTTTC. Its translation: CASNSGSSGANVLTF.

Here the CDR3 DNA reads TGTGCCAGTGAACCCGGGACTAGCGGGAGGGACAATGAGCAGTTCTTC. This codes for CASEPGTSGRDNEQFF. J is TRBJ2-1 and V is TRBV7-2, with 16 bases aligning to TRBD2. The CDR3 sequence is 16 residues long. The junction had 7 bases not matched to a gene; V was cut back by 9 bases and J by 5 bases. The germline V gene has CDR1 SGHTA and CDR2 FQGNSA.

The CDR3 spells CASSLGVWGGEQYF. DNA for the CDR3: TGTGCCAGCAGCTTGGGGGTTTGGGGGGGCGAGCAGTACTTC. The genes are TRBV5-4 and TRBJ2-7; TRBD2 matches 7 bases. Germline lookup yields CDR1 SGHNT and CDR2 YYREEE (reference sequence). The CDR3 has 14 residues. After removal of 0 bases from V and 6 bases from J, the junction contained 6 bases not matched to a gene. Looking up the rest from reference TRBV5-4 and TRBJ2-7 gives the full variable domain: ETGVTQSPTHLIKTRGQQVTLRCSSQSGHNTVSWYQQALGQGPQFIFQYYREEENGRGNFPPRFSGLQFPNYSSELNVNALELDDSALYLCASSLGVWGGEQYFGPGTRLTVT.

In this sample, this clone turned up a few times. This rearrangement joins TRBV18 to TRBJ2-1, with 10 nucleotides matching TRBD2. The CDR3 consists of 18 residues. V was pared by 5 bases and J by 0 bases, with 10 bases of the junction left unmatched. Germline V gene data show CDR1 as KGHSH and CDR2 as LQKENI. CDR3 bases: TGTGCCAGCTCAGATTGGACTAGCGGTAGGGGCTCCTACAATGAGCAGTTCTTC. This gives the protein CASSDWTSGRGSYNEQFF. Full variable domain (outside the CDR3, taken from reference TRBV18 and TRBJ2-1): NAGVMQNPRHLVRRRGQEARLRCSPMKGHSHVYWYRQLPEEGLKFMVYLQKENIIDESGMPKERFSAEFPKEGPSILRIQQVVRGDSAAYFCASSDWTSGRGSYNEQFFGPGTRLTVL.

The chain joins TRBV5-1 to TRBJ2-2; D may be TRBD1 (5 bases). The germline V and J ends were trimmed by 9 bases and 6 bases, with 18 bases remaining between them. Looked up from germline, CDR1 is SGHRS and CDR2 is YFSETQ. The CDR3 has 14 amino acids. CDR3 in amino acids: CATAEWGSPGELFF. CDR3 nucleotides: TGCGCCACCGCCGAATGGGGCTCCCCCGGGGAGCTGTTTTTT.

The chain uses TRBV6-5 and TRBJ2-7, with D hard to call. CDR1 is MNHEY, CDR2 SVGAGI, per germline. This CDR3 contains 12 residues. Trimming took 4 bases from V and 6 from J, leaving 10 bases between them. CDR3 bases: TGTGCCAGCAGTTTCCCCCCTCCCGAGCAGTACTTC. Its protein is CASSFPPPEQYF.

This clone was observed a single time. The chain uses TRBV10-3 and TRBJ2-2; 15 bases fit TRBD2. This CDR3 is built from 15 residues. J lost 5 bases, V lost 10 bases, and 5 bases had no gene match. Germline lookup yields CDR1 ENHRY and CDR2 SYGVKD. The CDR3 protein is CATRGTSGGTGELFF. CDR3 sequence (DNA): TGTGCCACTCGGGGGACTAGCGGGGGGACCGGGGAGCTGTTTTTT.

This clone was recorded only once. The chain carries TRBV19 and TRBJ2-5, with D possibly TRBD2 on 6 matching bases. The V end lost 9 bases, the J end lost 11 bases, and 16 bases lay between the germline ends. The germline gives CDR1 LNHDA, CDR2 SQIVND (reference sequence). The CDR3 runs to 11 residues. CDR3 sequence reads: CASGSSWEQYF. The CDR3 DNA is TGTGCCAGCGGGAGTTCGTGGGAGCAGTACTTC.

This clone was detected only a few times. V gene TRBV2 combines with J gene TRBJ1-1, with D unclear. This CDR3 region has 11 residues. Trimming removed 5 bases from V and 6 bases from J, with 7 bases in between. Germline-derived CDR1 and CDR2 are SNHLY and FYNNEI. The CDR3: CASSNPSEAFF. CDR3 coding DNA: TGTGCCAGCAGTAATCCTTCTGAAGCTTTCTTT.

The V gene is TRBV5-1, the J gene TRBJ2-5; 8 bases map to TRBD1. V was clipped by 4 bases and J by 2 bases; unmatched bases: 10. The CDR3 sequence is 16 residues long. Germline CDR1 and CDR2: SGHRS and YFSETQ. The CDR3 sequence: CASSPTQRQGQETQYF. CDR3 DNA sequence: TGCGCCAGCAGCCCTACCCAACGACAGGGGCAAGAGACCCAGTACTTC.

The chain carries TRBV27 and TRBJ1-2, with D perhaps TRBD1 (6 bases). Germline CDR1 MNHEY, CDR2 SMNVEV (reference sequence). The V and J ends lost 2 bases and 4 bases respectively, with 14 bases between them. This CDR3 region has 15 residues. This chain's CDR3 is CASSLKPGDSYGYTF. For the CDR3, the DNA is TGTGCCAGCAGTTTAAAGCCAGGGGATAGCTATGGCTACACCTTC.

This clone was seen just once. Other DNA sequences in this specimen translate into the identical CDR3. The chain links TRBV29-1 to TRBJ2-1; D unresolved. This CDR3 region has 10 residues. V was shortened by 7 bases and J by 2 bases, with 3 bases between the two germline ends. Per the germline V gene, CDR1 is SQVTM and CDR2 is ANQGSEA. The CDR3 region is CSATYNEQFF. CDR3 nucleotide sequence: TGCAGCGCCACCTACAATGAGCAGTTCTTC.

The rearrangement uses TRBV28 and TRBJ1-3; no clear D gene. CDR1 is MDHEN and CDR2 is SYDVKM in the germline V gene. Trimming removed 6 bases from V and 0 bases from J, with 6 bases in between. This CDR3 has 13 amino acids. Here the CDR3 DNA reads TGTGCCAGCAGCCGGAGCTCTGGAAACACCATATATTTT. Amino acids: CASSRSSGNTIYF.

The genes are TRBV4-1 and TRBJ2-4; possible D gene TRBD1, 5 bases. V lost 1 base, J lost 7 bases, and 11 bases lay in between. Germline assignment: CDR1 MGHRA and CDR2 YSYEKL. The CDR3 contains 14 residues. The CDR3, as DNA: TGCGCCAGCAGCCAAGGGAAGGGGTTGAACATTCAGTACTTC. It translates to CASSQGKGLNIQYF.

The chain uses TRBV11-3 and TRBJ1-1; D is undetermined. The CDR3 contains 13 residues. The V and J ends lost 2 bases and 1 base respectively, with 5 bases between them. CDR1 is SGHNT, CDR2 YENEEA, per germline. The CDR3 here is CASSLQANTEAFF. As DNA, the CDR3 is TGTGCCAGCAGCTTACAGGCGAACACTGAAGCTTTCTTT.

The chain employs TRBV15 and TRBJ2-7, with D tentatively TRBD2 (5 bases). Germline assignment: CDR1 LNHNV and CDR2 YYDKDF (reference sequence). The CDR3 contains 13 residues. Between the trimmed V and J ends, which lost 2 bases and 7 bases, there was a span of 12 bases. The CDR3 loop is CATSRQQGGEQYF. As DNA, the CDR3 is TGTGCCACCAGCAGACAACAAGGAGGAGAGCAGTACTTC. Looking up the rest from reference TRBV15 and TRBJ2-7 gives the full variable domain: DAMVIQNPRYQVTQFGKPVTLSCSQTLNHNVMYWYQQKSSQAPKLLFHYYDKDFNNEADTPDNFQSRRPNTSFCFLDIRSPGLGDTAMYLCATSRQQGGEQYFGPGTRLTVT.

The V gene is TRBV19, the J gene TRBJ1-5; D unclear. This CDR3 spans 13 amino acids. Germline CDR1 is LNHDA and CDR2 is SQIVND (reference sequence). V was trimmed by 0 bases and J by 6 bases, leaving 6 bases between them. The chain's CDR3 is CASSIDNSQPQHF. The CDR3 DNA reads TGTGCCAGTAGTATAGATAATAGTCAGCCCCAGCATTTT.

This chain links TRBV13 with TRBJ2-3; 7 positions match TRBD2. The CDR3 contains 18 residues. Trimming cost V 1 base and J 2 bases; bases outside gene matches: 12. Germline V lookup: CDR1 PRHDT, CDR2 FYEKMQ (reference sequence). The CDR3 loop reads CASSLVAKLGLNTDTQYF. The CDR3 DNA reads TGTGCCAGCAGCTTAGTCGCCAAGCTGGGACTAAACACAGATACGCAGTATTTT. Together with reference TRBV13 and TRBJ2-3, the CDR3 gives the full variable domain: AAGVIQSPRHLIKEKRETATLKCYPIPRHDTVYWYQQGPGQDPQFLISFYEKMQSDKGSIPDRFSAQQFSDYHSELNMSSLELGDSALYFCASSLVAKLGLNTDTQYFGPGTRLTVL.

The chain combines TRBV11-2 with TRBJ1-5; D gene uncertain. Per the germline V gene, CDR1 is SGHAT and CDR2 is FQNNGV. V lost 5 bases, J lost 0 bases, and 5 bases lay in between. CDR3 length equals 13 residues. The CDR3 is CASSLYSNQPQHF. CDR3 nucleotides: TGTGCCAGCAGCCTTTATAGCAATCAGCCCCAGCATTTT.

A single count supports this clone. The chain couples TRBV7-9 to TRBJ1-1; D possibly corresponds to TRBD1 (5 bases). The CDR3 has 14 amino acids. V dropped 2 bases and J dropped 2 bases, with 9 bases sitting between them. Germline V gene data show CDR1 as SEHNR and CDR2 as FQNEAQ (reference sequence). DNA for the CDR3: TGTGCCAGCAGCTTAACAGGAGCTAACACTGAAGCTTTCTTT. Its translation is CASSLTGANTEAFF. The entire variable domain, with the rest obtained from reference TRBV7-9 and TRBJ1-1, is as follows: DTGVSQNPRHKITKRGQNVTFRCDPISEHNRLYWYRQTLGQGPEFLTYFQNEAQLEKSRLLSDRFSAERPKGSFSTLEIQRTEQGDSAMYLCASSLTGANTEAFFGQGTRLTVV.

The gene calls are TRBV7-4 and TRBJ1-1; 11 bases agree with TRBD1. The CDR3 has 13 amino acids. Germline CDR1 reads SGHVT; CDR2 reads SQSDAQ. V trimming: 5 bases; J trimming: 8 bases; junction bases outside the gene matches: 4. The CDR3 is CASSPGTGGEAFF. The CDR3 DNA reads as TGTGCCAGCAGCCCTGGGACAGGGGGAGAAGCTTTCTTT.

The chain uses TRBV6-5 and TRBJ2-2; no firm D call. In germline, CDR1 is MNHEY, CDR2 SVGAGI. The CDR3 runs to 12 residues. V was pared by 6 bases and J by 7 bases, with 9 bases between. This CDR3 is CASRPTFGELFF. The CDR3 DNA reads TGTGCCAGCAGGCCTACGTTCGGGGAGCTGTTTTTT.

The rearrangement links TRBV5-1 to TRBJ2-3; D is perhaps TRBD1 (6 bases). V shed 4 bases and J shed 3 bases, with 12 bases lying between them. Looked up from germline, CDR1 is SGHRS and CDR2 is YFSETQ. This CDR3 is 14 amino acids long. CDR3 in amino acids: CASSPTTGTDTQYF. The CDR3 bases are TGCGCCAGCAGCCCCACTACAGGGACAGATACGCAGTATTTT.